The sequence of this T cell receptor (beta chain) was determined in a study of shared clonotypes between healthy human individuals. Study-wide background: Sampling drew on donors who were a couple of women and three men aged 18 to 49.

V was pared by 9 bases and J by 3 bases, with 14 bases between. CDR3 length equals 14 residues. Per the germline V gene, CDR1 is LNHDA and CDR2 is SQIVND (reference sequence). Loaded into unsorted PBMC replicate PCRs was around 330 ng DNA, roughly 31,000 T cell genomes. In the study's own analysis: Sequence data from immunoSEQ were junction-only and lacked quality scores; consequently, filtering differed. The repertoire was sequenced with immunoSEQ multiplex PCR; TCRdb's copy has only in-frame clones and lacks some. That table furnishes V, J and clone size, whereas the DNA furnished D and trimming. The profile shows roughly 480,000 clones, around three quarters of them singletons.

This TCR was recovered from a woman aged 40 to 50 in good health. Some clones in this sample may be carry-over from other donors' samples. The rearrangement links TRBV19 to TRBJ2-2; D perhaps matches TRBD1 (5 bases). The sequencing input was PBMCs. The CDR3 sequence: CASHPTVDTGELFF. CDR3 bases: TGTGCCAGCCATCCGACAGTTGACACCGGGGAGCTGTTTTTT.